The 22 T cell receptor beta chains in this list originate from one sample, sequenced in a study of monozygotic twins with inflammatory bowel disease. One entry per CDR3 protein, without DNA, is what TCRdb gives after re-calling the 5' RACE reads. The table for this sample gives over 100,000 distinct CDR3 sequences. Sequencing used blood. Receptors originate from a human donor with ulcerative colitis or Crohn's disease, or a healthy co-twin of an affected twin (not recorded which).

This chain uses TRBV19 with TRBJ1-1. This CDR3 contains 18 residues. Germline-derived CDR1 and CDR2 are LNHDA and SQIVND (reference sequence). The CDR3 region is CASSAQTGPPNMNTEAFF.

The rearrangement uses TRBV7-2 and TRBJ2-7; TCRdb indicates TRBD2, and absent DNA this call remains unverified. There are 15 residues in the CDR3. Germline V lookup: CDR1 SGHTA, CDR2 FQGNSA. The CDR3 region is CASSGTSGNSYEQYF.

The chain uses TRBV27 and TRBJ2-1; no DNA is available, so the TRBD2 call from TCRdb remains unchecked. This CDR3 region has 16 residues. Germline V gene lookup returns CDR1 MNHEY and CDR2 SMNVEV (reference sequence). The chain's CDR3 is CASSLLAGTLYNEQFF.

The chain links TRBV24-1 to TRBJ2-5; TCRdb selects TRBD2, and the lack of DNA leaves this call unchecked. The CDR3 spans 14 residues. CDR1 is KGHDR and CDR2 is SFDVKD in the germline V gene. CDR3 sequence reads: CATSDPAEVKTQYF.

The rearrangement uses TRBV28 and TRBJ2-1; with no DNA, the TCRdb D assignment of TRBD1 cannot be verified. From germline, CDR1 is MDHEN and CDR2 SYDVKM. The CDR3 totals 13 residues. This chain's CDR3 is CASSDGAEDEQFF.

V gene TRBV20-1 combines with J gene TRBJ2-1; TCRdb's D gene call, TRBD2, goes unchecked for lack of DNA. In germline, CDR1 is DFQATT, CDR2 SNEGSKA (reference sequence). CDR3 size: 15 residues. The CDR3 loop is CSARPVAGSDNEQFF.

The J gene is TRBJ2-1, the V gene TRBV7-3; TCRdb proposes TRBD1, but this gene call is untestable without DNA. Germline V CDR1 and CDR2: SGHTA, FQGTGA. CDR3 length: 12 amino acids. This CDR3 reads CASSEQGNEQFF.

The J gene is TRBJ1-1, the V gene TRBV19; the D call from TCRdb, TRBD1, cannot be confirmed without DNA. This CDR3 is built from 13 residues. CDR1 LNHDA and CDR2 SQIVND come from the germline V gene (reference sequence). CDR3 in amino acids: CASSIRGAVLAFF.

J is TRBJ2-3 and V is TRBV28; TCRdb lists TRBD2, though no DNA is available to test this call. The CDR3 length is 16 residues. Per germline, CDR1 MDHEN and CDR2 SYDVKM. CDR3 protein: CASSPSGAPGTDTQYF.

The V call is TRBV30, the J call TRBJ2-3. The CDR3 loop spans 11 amino acids. The germline V gene has CDR1 GTSNPN and CDR2 SVGIG (reference sequence). The chain's CDR3 is CAWRRADTQYF.

The chain has TRBV3-1 and TRBJ1-4; TCRdb's D call of TRBD1 is untestable without DNA. This CDR3 region has 16 residues. In germline, CDR1 is LGHDT, CDR2 YNNKEL (reference sequence). Here the CDR3 reads CASSQDLEGKNEKLFF.

The chain couples TRBV7-3 to TRBJ2-1; TCRdb returns TRBD1, unconfirmable since there is no DNA. This CDR3 spans 14 amino acids. The germline gives CDR1 SGHTA, CDR2 FQGTGA. The CDR3 loop reads CASSLGDRGNEQFF. Filled out from reference TRBV7-3 and TRBJ2-1, the complete variable domain reads GAGVSQTPSNKVTEKGKYVELRCDPISGHTALYWYRQSLGQGPEFLIYFQGTGAADDSGLPNDRFFAVRPEGSVSTLKIQRTERGDSAVYLCASSLGDRGNEQFFGPGTRLTVL.

The chain couples TRBV7-7 to TRBJ2-5. Germline CDR1 reads SSHAT; CDR2 reads FNYEAQ (reference sequence). The CDR3 has 12 amino acids. The CDR3 region is CASTFGRETQYF.

This chain uses TRBV7-8 with TRBJ2-1; TCRdb picks TRBD1, but there is no DNA to check that call. Germline CDR1 SGHVS, CDR2 FQNEAQ. This CDR3 has 16 residues. CDR3 sequence reads: CASTPGTAATYNEQFF.

The V and J genes are TRBV2 and TRBJ1-3; TCRdb outputs TRBD1, but without DNA this stays unchecked. Germline-derived CDR1 and CDR2 are SNHLY and FYNNEI. The CDR3 is 15 residues long. The chain's CDR3 is CASSRDRESGNTIYF.

The genes are TRBV20-1 and TRBJ2-4. From germline, CDR1 is DFQATT and CDR2 SNEGSKA (reference sequence). The CDR3 has 12 amino acids. CDR3 loop: CSAARGSDIQYF.

This sequence joins TRBV6-5 and TRBJ2-7. The CDR3 has 15 residues. The germline gives CDR1 MNHEY, CDR2 SVGAGI. The CDR3 reads CASSYHFGLTYEQYF.

V usage is TRBV29-1 and J usage is TRBJ2-7; the D call from TCRdb, TRBD1, cannot be confirmed without DNA. The CDR3 length is 12 residues. CDR1 and CDR2 from the germline V gene are SQVTM and ANQGSEA. CDR3 sequence reads: CSVGQGAYEQYF.

CDR3 protein: CASSPVRGGSYNEQFF. This chain uses TRBV7-9 with TRBJ2-1; TCRdb outputs TRBD2, but without DNA this stays unchecked. Per germline, CDR1 SEHNR and CDR2 FQNEAQ (reference sequence). This CDR3 is built from 16 residues.

The chain uses TRBV12-3 or TRBV12-4 and TRBJ2-5; there is no DNA to check the TCRdb D call of TRBD1. The CDR3 consists of 15 residues. The CDR3 loop is CASEGQGARKETQYF.

The chain combines TRBV5-1 with TRBJ2-7. The germline V gene has CDR1 SGHRS and CDR2 YFSETQ. This CDR3 is built from 14 residues. The CDR3 spells CASSLPSGAYEQYF.

The chain uses TRBV7-9 and TRBJ2-1; TCRdb names TRBD1, which stays unverified in the absence of DNA. This CDR3 region has 16 residues. Germline assignment: CDR1 SEHNR and CDR2 FQNEAQ (reference sequence). The CDR3 sequence: CASSSPGIGTYNEQFF.